Listed here is a single T cell receptor beta chain. The record originates from a study of blood T cell repertoires in COVID-19. V lost 1 base and J 0 bases, leaving 10 bases between the germline ends. CDR1 and CDR2 (germline): SGHAT, FQNNGV. This CDR3 comprises 17 residues. Measured with immunoSEQ multiplex PCR; TCRdb has only the in-frame clones, and not every one. Among 120,000 to 150,000 clones listed, approximately 80% were seen once. The source material was peripheral blood. The V and J genes are TRBV11-2 and TRBJ1-6; unclear D gene. The sequence derives from a human donor in a cohort sampled during active COVID-19. For the CDR3, the DNA is TGTGCCAGCAGCTTAGGTCCGCGGAGCTCCTATAATTCACCCCTCCACTTT. Translation gives CASSLGPRSSYNSPLHF.